This entry features one TCR beta chain sequence. This clone showed up just once. Its target antigen remains unknown. There are no base qualities to consult, and no much larger clone falls within one base. This record belongs to a study of blood T cell repertoires in COVID-19 (TCRdb year 2020). Looking at the study overall: The collaborator samples originated in the United States, Italy and Spain and spanned the acute and convalescent phases of COVID-19. The material from the prospective study consisted of cDNA or gDNA derived from T cells, B-cell-depleted T cells, or PBMCs. Deeply sampled blood TCRbeta repertoires from subjects exposed to, actively infected with, or recovered from COVID-19 were included in the dataset. The repertoires were released in a freely available public database meant as a resource for research on the immune response to SARS-CoV-2. Samples were obtained from the ongoing ImmuneRACE study (first 160 participants) and from 1,254 subjects provided by 6 global collaborators. Sample metadata almost always included a de-identified subject ID, COVID-19 status, age in years and sex. Where available, HLA class I and class II types were taken from metadata supplied by the sample provider and were not determined by assay-based typing. What the research found in general, with its limitations: How much clinical and demographic metadata was included differed by source and by participant, and the metadata was provided uncurated.

V has 4 bases trimmed and J has 5 bases trimmed; junction bases matching no gene number 5. The CDR3, from cysteine to phenylalanine, totals 15 residues. Only the CDR3 DNA stays, 45 bases, in frame from base 1. As encoded in the germline V gene, CDR1 is KGHDR while CDR2 is SFDVKD. The immunoSEQ Assay, a bias-controlled multiplex PCR, was used to amplify TCRbeta CDR3 regions from genomic DNA. Per the original workflow: Nucleated cell counts per sample were estimated from amplification of reference gene primers within the assay. To quantify the absolute abundance of each unique TCRbeta CDR3 rearrangement, sequence reads were collapsed and filtered. For each sample, productive Simpson clonality was calculated by taking the square root of Simpson's diversity index across productive rearrangements. The table comes from immuneACCESS by way of TCRdb, which keeps in-frame sequences with V and J called. Part of the clones is missing from these tables; in studies checked, under half for an unresolved V gene and the rest for unknown reasons. Clonal size and the V and J genes are those of that table, whereas D and trimming came from the DNA. This sample has approximately 230,000 clones in its table, and approximately 90% of those were observed once. The ten largest account for over 1.5% of the sample.

Participants in the prospective study were enrolled through a virtual design, were aged about 18 to 90 years, and lived in about 25 United States geographic areas. In the prospective study, participants were assigned to cohorts based on the clinical history participants reported in a screening survey and a study questionnaire. ImmuneRACE Cohort 3 recovered participants were defined by two consecutive negative NP/OP PCR tests, healthcare professional clearance, or symptom resolution. Mobile phlebotomists in the prospective study collected whole blood, serum and a nasopharyngeal or oropharyngeal swab from every participant. Participants in the prospective study had the option to provide additional blood draws and questionnaires over a roughly two-month period. Before DNA extraction, blood samples from the prospective study were shipped at room temperature or frozen.

The rearrangement combines TRBV24-1 with TRBJ2-2; 8 of the junction bases match TRBD1. The origin of this receptor is a woman younger than 35 who had recovered from COVID-19. Source material: PBMCs or T cells enriched from blood (not recorded which). CDR3 protein: CATSDGQGETGELFF. In nucleotide form, the sequence is TGTGCCACCAGTGACGGACAGGGAGAGACCGGGGAGCTGTTTTTT.